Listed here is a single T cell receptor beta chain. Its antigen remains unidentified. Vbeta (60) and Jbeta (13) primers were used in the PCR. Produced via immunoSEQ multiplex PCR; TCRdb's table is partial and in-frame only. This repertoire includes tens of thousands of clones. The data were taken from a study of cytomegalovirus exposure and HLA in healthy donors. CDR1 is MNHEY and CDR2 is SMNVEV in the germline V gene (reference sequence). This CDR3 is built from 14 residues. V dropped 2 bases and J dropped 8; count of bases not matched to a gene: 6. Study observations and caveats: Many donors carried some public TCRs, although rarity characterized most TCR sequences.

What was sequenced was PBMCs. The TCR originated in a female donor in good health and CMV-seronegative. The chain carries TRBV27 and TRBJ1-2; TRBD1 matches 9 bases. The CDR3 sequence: CASSLGLTGGGYTF. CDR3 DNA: TGTGCCAGCAGTTTAGGCCTAACAGGGGGCGGCTACACCTTC.